The TCR beta chain described here comes from a study of shared clonotypes between healthy human individuals. Findings and caveats of the study: Sampling covered nothing but blood. Tissue TCR repertoires likely differ from those found in blood.

Per germline, CDR1 SNHLY and CDR2 FYNNEI. The CDR3 covers 15 residues. Trimming removed 4 bases at V and 3 bases at J, with 16 bases between. This clone appeared a few times. Its specificity is unknown. The data were produced by immunoSEQ multiplex PCR, yet TCRdb's version contains in-frame clones alone and is incomplete. There are some 630,000 clones in the sample; 72% occur only once, and approximately 1.8% lies in the top ten. This TCR came from a woman in her twenties or thirties in good health. This chain links TRBV2 with TRBJ2-7; D possibly corresponds to TRBD2 (5 bases). Sequencing was performed on memory CD4+ T cells sorted from blood. Subset specified: CD45RA-negative fraction. This CDR3 reads CASSGYGVGIYEQYF. The CDR3 nucleotides are TGTGCCAGCAGTGGGTACGGCGTCGGGATCTACGAGCAGTACTTC. Variable domain in full (rest from reference TRBV2 and TRBJ2-7): EPEVTQTPSHQVTQMGQEVILRCVPISNHLYFYWYRQILGQKVEFLVSFYNNEISEKSEIFDDQFSVERPDGSNFTLKIRSTKLEDSAMYFCASSGYGVGIYEQYFGPGTRLTVT.